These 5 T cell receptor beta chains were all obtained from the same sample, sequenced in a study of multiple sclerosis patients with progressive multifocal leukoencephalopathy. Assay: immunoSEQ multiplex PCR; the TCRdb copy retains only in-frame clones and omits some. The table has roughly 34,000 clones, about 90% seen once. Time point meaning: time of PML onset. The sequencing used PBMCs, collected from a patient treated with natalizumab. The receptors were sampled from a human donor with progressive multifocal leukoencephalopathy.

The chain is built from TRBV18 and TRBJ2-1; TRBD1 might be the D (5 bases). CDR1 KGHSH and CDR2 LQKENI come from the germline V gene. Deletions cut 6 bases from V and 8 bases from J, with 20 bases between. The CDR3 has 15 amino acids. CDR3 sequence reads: CASSPQPLQGDEQFF. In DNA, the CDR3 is TGTGCCAGCTCTCCCCAACCCCTTCAGGGCGATGAGCAGTTCTTC.

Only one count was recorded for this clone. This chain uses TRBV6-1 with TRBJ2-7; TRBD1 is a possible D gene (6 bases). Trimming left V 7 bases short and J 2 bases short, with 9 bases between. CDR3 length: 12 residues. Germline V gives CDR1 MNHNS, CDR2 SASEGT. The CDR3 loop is CASKTGTYEQYF. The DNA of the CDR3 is TGTGCCAGCAAAACAGGGACCTACGAGCAGTACTTC.

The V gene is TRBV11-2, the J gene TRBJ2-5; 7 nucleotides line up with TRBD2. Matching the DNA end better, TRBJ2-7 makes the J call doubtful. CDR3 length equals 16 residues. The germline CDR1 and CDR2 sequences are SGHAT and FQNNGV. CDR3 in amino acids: CASSLDFSLADYEQYF. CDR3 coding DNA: TGTGCCAGCAGCTTAGATTTTTCCCTAGCGGATTACGAGCAGTACTTC.

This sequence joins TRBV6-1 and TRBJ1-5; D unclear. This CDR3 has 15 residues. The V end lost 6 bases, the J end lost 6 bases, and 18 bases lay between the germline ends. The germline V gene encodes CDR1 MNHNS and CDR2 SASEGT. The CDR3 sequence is CASSAILRAGQPQHF. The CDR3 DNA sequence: TGTGCCAGCAGCGCCATCTTAAGGGCGGGTCAGCCCCAGCATTTT.

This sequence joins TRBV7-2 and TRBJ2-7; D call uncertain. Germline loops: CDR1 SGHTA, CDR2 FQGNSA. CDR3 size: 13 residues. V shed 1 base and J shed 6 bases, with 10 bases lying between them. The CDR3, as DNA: TGTGCCAGCAGCTTAGGTTTAGGGCGCGAGCAGTACTTC. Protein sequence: CASSLGLGREQYF.